This TCR beta chain came from a study of cytomegalovirus exposure and HLA in healthy donors. The V end was cut by 3 bases, the J end by 2 bases, with 8 bases between. Germline V gene data show CDR1 as SNHLY and CDR2 as FYNNEI. This CDR3 is built from 13 residues. With 60 Vbeta and 13 Jbeta primers, the PCR was carried out. Authors' analysis steps: Later, an analysis found 75 million to 100 million unique TCR beta chains, and about 10 million of these were shared. Method: immunoSEQ multiplex PCR; TCRdb's copy keeps in-frame clones and lacks some. V and J calls and clone size are copied from that table; D and trimming were computed from the DNA. The sample has some 150,000 clones, 87% seen once.

This sequence originates from a woman in her 30s in good health and CMV-seronegative. V gene TRBV2 combines with J gene TRBJ2-7; no clear D. The sample taken for sequencing was PBMCs. Here the CDR3 DNA reads TGTGCCAGCAGTGACCGCGGAGCCTACGAGCAGTACTTC. Translating gives CASSDRGAYEQYF.